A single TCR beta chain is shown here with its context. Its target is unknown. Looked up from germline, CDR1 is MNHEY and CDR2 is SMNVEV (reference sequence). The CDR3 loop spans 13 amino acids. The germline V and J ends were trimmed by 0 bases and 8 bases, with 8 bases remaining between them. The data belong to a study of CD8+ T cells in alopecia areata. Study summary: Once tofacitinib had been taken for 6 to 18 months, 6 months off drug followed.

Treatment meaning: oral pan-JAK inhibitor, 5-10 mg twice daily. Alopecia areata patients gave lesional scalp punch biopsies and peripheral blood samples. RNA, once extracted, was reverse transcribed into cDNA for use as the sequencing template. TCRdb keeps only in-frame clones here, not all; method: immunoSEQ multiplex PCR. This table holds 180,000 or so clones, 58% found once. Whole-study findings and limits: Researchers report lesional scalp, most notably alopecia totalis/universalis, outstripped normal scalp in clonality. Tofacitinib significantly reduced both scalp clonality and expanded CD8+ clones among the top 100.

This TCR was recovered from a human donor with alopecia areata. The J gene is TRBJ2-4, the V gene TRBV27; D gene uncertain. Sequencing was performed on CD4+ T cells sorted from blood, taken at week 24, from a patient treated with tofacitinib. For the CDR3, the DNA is TGTGCCAGCAGTTTATCGGGTATAGACATTCAGTACTTC. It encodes CASSLSGIDIQYF.